The subject of this entry is one T cell receptor beta chain. The antigen is unknown. CDR3 length: 11 amino acids. Per germline, CDR1 SQVTM and CDR2 ANQGSEA. Trimming pared 8 bases from V and 6 bases from J, leaving 11 bases between. The authors' processing: ImmunoSEQ gave junction-only sequences without quality scores, so filtering differed. Some clones are missing from TCRdb's copy, which holds only in-frame ones; the method was immunoSEQ multiplex PCR. Clonal size and the V and J genes are those of that table, whereas D and trimming came from the DNA. The sample has 900,000 to 1,200,000 clones, around 78% seen once; the top ten hold 0.5% to 0.65%. This record comes from a study of shared clonotypes between healthy human individuals. Study-level background: Ranging from 18 to 49 in age, donors were a couple of women and three men. Study-level results: It was the non-shared clonotypes that had lower generation probabilities than clonotypes shared by all four donors.

This sequence originates from a man aged 18 to 30 in good health. Some clones in this sample may be carry-over from other donors' samples. Sequences were obtained from memory CD4+ T cells from PBMCs. Sample subset: CD45RA-negative fraction. The chain joins TRBV29-1 to TRBJ2-1; D not certain. Here the CDR3 reads CSHRVRNEQFF. The CDR3 region has the DNA TGCAGCCATAGGGTCCGCAATGAGCAGTTCTTC.